This TCR beta chain comes out of a study of blood T cell repertoires in COVID-19. The overall study: Acute and convalescent COVID-19 specimens originated in the United States, Italy and Spain.

The V segment lost 3 bases and the J segment 5 bases; nucleotides outside the gene matches: 14. The CDR3 runs 17 residues. Germline loops: CDR1 GTSNPN, CDR2 SVGIG (reference sequence). Assay used: immunoSEQ multiplex PCR; TCRdb lists only in-frame clones, some missing. The top ten hold 5.2% of the sample, which has about 210,000 clones, 75% to 85% seen once. This sequence was found in a woman between 65 and 79 years old with COVID-19, enrolled during active disease. The chain uses TRBV30 and TRBJ2-1; TRBD2 matches at 9 bases. Sequencing was done on a sample of peripheral blood. The CDR3 sequence is CAWSAPGAGGKDNEQFF. DNA of the CDR3: TGTGCCTGGAGCGCCCCGGGGGCGGGAGGGAAGGACAATGAGCAGTTCTTC.